The 24 T cell receptor beta chains given below trace back to one sample, sequenced in a study of blood T cell repertoires in COVID-19. TCRdb's table, derived via immunoSEQ multiplex PCR, lists solely in-frame clones and lacks some. This repertoire shows about 80,000 clones, roughly 85% found once; its top ten account for 36%. Sequences were obtained from peripheral blood. The receptors were sampled from a woman aged 70-85 years with acute or convalescent COVID-19.

This sequence joins TRBV7-3 and TRBJ2-1, with 9 bases identical to TRBD1. This CDR3 has 14 amino acids. Germline assignment: CDR1 SGHTA and CDR2 FQGTGA. The ends lost 2 bases at V and 9 bases at J; junction bases unmatched: 5. The CDR3 nucleotides are TGTGCCAGCAGCTTACTGGGACAGGGACCTGAGCAGTTCTTC. It codes for CASSLLGQGPEQFF.

This clone was seen only a few times. The CDR3 here is CASSLDGRPDGYTF. The CDR3 region has the DNA TGCGCCAGCAGCTTGGATGGCAGGCCCGATGGCTACACCTTC. This chain connects TRBV5-1 to TRBJ1-2; D not resolved. Germline CDR1 SGHRS, CDR2 YFSETQ. This CDR3 contains 14 residues. Trimming cost V 0 bases and J 6 bases, with 12 bases left between them. Full variable domain (remainder filled in from reference TRBV5-1 and TRBJ1-2): KAGVTQTPRYLIKTRGQQVTLSCSPISGHRSVSWYQQTPGQGLQFLFEYFSETQRNKGNFPGRFSGRQFSNSRSEMNVSTLELGDSALYLCASSLDGRPDGYTFGSGTRLTVV.

J is TRBJ1-6 and V is TRBV7-3, with D uncertain. The ends were cut back, 1 base at V and 10 bases at J, with 14 bases in the middle. Per germline, CDR1 SGHTA and CDR2 FQGTGA. The CDR3 covers 15 residues. The CDR3 DNA reads as TGTGCCAGCAGCTTAAATGGGGAGTTTAGATCACCCCTCCACTTT. Translation: CASSLNGEFRSPLHF.

The chain is built from TRBV30 and TRBJ1-5, with D unresolved. In germline, CDR1 is GTSNPN, CDR2 SVGIG (reference sequence). The CDR3 spans 12 residues. V was cut by 1 base and J by 7 bases, with 8 bases left in between. Written as DNA, the CDR3 is TGTGCCTGGAGTGAAAATGGCCAGCCCCAGCATTTT. Translated: CAWSENGQPQHF. The full variable domain, in which reference TRBV30 and TRBJ1-5 provide the parts outside the CDR3, is SQTIHQWPATLVQPVGSPLSLECTVEGTSNPNLYWYRQAAGRGLQLLFYSVGIGQISSEVPQNLSASRPQDRQFILSSKKLLLSDSGFYLCAWSENGQPQHFGDGTRLSIL.

V usage is TRBV3-1 (or the pseudogene TRBV3-2) and J usage is TRBJ1-1; possible D gene TRBD1, 5 bases. Trimming took 4 bases from V and 1 from J, leaving 10 bases between them. The CDR3 totals 14 residues. The V gene's germline CDR1 is LGHDT and CDR2 YNNKEL (reference sequence). The chain's CDR3 is CASSRVQGNTEAFF. DNA for the CDR3: TGTGCCAGCAGCCGAGTGCAGGGGAACACTGAAGCTTTCTTT.

The chain joins TRBV7-9 to TRBJ1-5; 7 bases match TRBD1. The CDR3 contains 14 residues. The germline V gene encodes CDR1 SEHNR and CDR2 FQNEAQ (reference sequence). The V and J ends lost 1 base and 7 bases, in that order; junction bases with no gene match: 4. CDR3: CASSLGDRTQPQHF. The CDR3 region has the DNA TGTGCCAGCAGCTTAGGGGACAGAACCCAGCCCCAGCATTTT.

The V and J genes are TRBV3-1 (or the pseudogene TRBV3-2) and TRBJ2-7; possible D gene TRBD2, 7 bases. Per the germline V gene, CDR1 is LGHDT and CDR2 is YNNKEL (reference sequence). Trimming took off 2 bases at V and 3 bases at J, with 11 bases between the two ends. This CDR3 spans 14 amino acids. The CDR3 sequence is CASSQRGAGYEQYF. Here the CDR3 DNA reads TGTGCCAGCAGCCAACGGGGGGCGGGCTACGAGCAGTACTTC.

The chain links TRBV30 to TRBJ2-5, with 15 bases lining up with TRBD2. The germline V gene has CDR1 GTSNPN and CDR2 SVGIG (reference sequence). The ends lost 8 bases at V and 4 bases at J; junction bases unmatched: 11. This CDR3 comprises 16 residues. CDR3 DNA: TGTGCCGTTAAGCTCGGGACTAGCGGGAGGCCAGAGACCCAGTACTTC. Its protein product is CAVKLGTSGRPETQYF.

This clone was observed once. The chain combines TRBV24-1 with TRBJ2-7, with no clear D. The CDR3 length is 11 residues. With 4 bases removed from V and 3 bases from J, the gap between germline ends came to 3 bases. The germline CDR1 and CDR2 sequences are KGHDR and SFDVKD. The CDR3 DNA is TGTGCCACCAGTGACCTCTACGAGCAGTACTTC. Its translation is CATSDLYEQYF.

The CDR3 region is CASAETGGFNSPLHF. The CDR3 coding sequence is TGTGCCTCCGCGGAGACAGGGGGATTTAATTCACCCCTCCACTTT. The chain has TRBV30 and TRBJ1-6, with TRBD1 matching 9 bases. CDR1 and CDR2 (germline): GTSNPN, SVGIG (reference sequence). CDR3 length equals 15 residues. The trim removed 7 bases at V and 6 bases at J, leaving 10 bases unmatched.

This clone was recorded a few times. V usage is TRBV5-8 and J usage is TRBJ2-1, with a weak D call TRBD1 (5 bases). This CDR3 is 15 amino acids long. V dropped 4 bases and J dropped 4 bases, with 15 bases sitting between them. The V gene's germline CDR1 is SGHTS and CDR2 YDEGEE. This CDR3 is CASSVYRQIYNEQFF. The DNA for the CDR3 is TGTGCCAGCAGCGTGTACAGGCAAATTTACAATGAGCAGTTCTTC.

This rearrangement joins TRBV2 to TRBJ2-3; D may be TRBD2 (5 bases). From germline, CDR1 is SNHLY and CDR2 FYNNEI. The V gene lost 4 bases and the J gene lost 1 base, with 12 bases spanning the gap. The CDR3 spans 15 residues. CDR3 sequence reads: CASSGYAGRTDTQYF. The CDR3 bases are TGTGCCAGCAGTGGTTATGCGGGCCGCACAGATACGCAGTATTTT.

The chain employs TRBV7-3 and TRBJ2-2; the match to TRBD2 covers 7 bases. Trimming cost V 8 bases and J 2 bases; bases outside gene matches: 5. CDR1 and CDR2 (germline): SGHTA, FQGTGA. The CDR3 runs to 14 residues. The CDR3 protein is CASGGGDNTGELFF. The CDR3 DNA sequence: TGTGCCAGCGGGGGAGGGGATAACACCGGGGAGCTGTTTTTT.

V is TRBV2 and J is TRBJ2-1, with a tentative D call TRBD2 (6 bases). Germline CDR1 is SNHLY and CDR2 is FYNNEI. This CDR3 spans 14 amino acids. The ends were cut back, 0 bases at V and 8 bases at J, with 11 bases in the middle. The CDR3 DNA follows: TGTGCCAGCAGTGAAGCCGGCGCGGGACATGAGCAGTTCTTC. It specifies CASSEAGAGHEQFF.

CDR3 coding DNA: TGTGCCAGCAGCCTACTGAGGACTAGCGGGACAGGGAATGAGCAGTTCTTC. Its protein is CASSLLRTSGTGNEQFF. The chain couples TRBV7-2 to TRBJ2-1; 12 nucleotides align to TRBD2. With 5 bases clipped from V and 7 bases from J, the junction kept 12 bases outside the gene matches. Germline assignment: CDR1 SGHTA and CDR2 FQGNSA. CDR3 size: 17 residues. The whole variable domain, filled in from reference TRBV7-2 and TRBJ2-1, reads GAGVSQSPSNKVTEKGKDVELRCDPISGHTALYWYRQSLGQGLEFLIYFQGNSAPDKSGLPSDRFSAERTGGSVSTLTIQRTQQEDSAVYLCASSLLRTSGTGNEQFFGPGTRLTVL.

The chain carries TRBV6-6 and TRBJ2-7, with TRBD1 matching 8 bases. The CDR3 covers 13 residues. The J segment lost 6 bases and the V segment lost 6 bases, leaving 7 bases of the junction unmatched. CDR1 is MNHNY, CDR2 SVGAGI, per germline (reference sequence). CDR3 sequence reads: CASRDRVSGEQYF. The DNA for the CDR3 is TGTGCCAGCAGGGACAGGGTTTCGGGCGAGCAGTACTTC.

The chain combines TRBV7-9 with TRBJ2-7; tentative D call: TRBD2 (5 bases). Looked up from germline, CDR1 is SEHNR and CDR2 is FQNEAQ (reference sequence). The CDR3 covers 15 residues. The germline V and J ends were trimmed by 4 bases and 7 bases, with 20 bases remaining between them. The CDR3 region is CASSSNILESEEQYF. The CDR3 DNA sequence: TGTGCCAGCAGCTCAAATATACTAGAGTCGGAAGAGCAGTACTTC.

The rearrangement links TRBV7-3 to TRBJ2-1; possibly TRBD1 for D (5 bases). The CDR3 totals 14 residues. Per germline, CDR1 SGHTA and CDR2 FQGTGA. The V end was cut by 0 bases, the J end by 10 bases, with 13 bases between. In DNA form, the CDR3 reads TGTGCCAGCAGCTTAACGACCAGGGCTGACGAGCAGTTCTTC. Translation: CASSLTTRADEQFF.

The chain links TRBV24-1 to TRBJ2-1; 8 nucleotides match TRBD1. V was clipped by 4 bases and J by 6 bases; unmatched bases: 10. This CDR3 is built from 16 residues. Looked up from germline, CDR1 is KGHDR and CDR2 is SFDVKD. The CDR3 here is CATSDPTGESGNEQFF. CDR3 DNA: TGTGCCACCAGTGACCCGACAGGGGAGTCCGGCAATGAGCAGTTCTTC.

The V and J genes are TRBV18 and TRBJ2-2; a weak D match, TRBD2 (6 bases). V lost 5 bases and J 4 bases, leaving 14 bases between the germline ends. Germline CDR1 is KGHSH and CDR2 is LQKENI. This CDR3 has 15 amino acids. CDR3 DNA: TGTGCCAGCTCAGGTACTAGCAGTTCCACCGGGGAGCTGTTTTTT. Translating gives CASSGTSSSTGELFF.

This chain joins TRBV25-1 and TRBJ2-3; TRBD2 is a possible D gene (6 bases). The CDR3 totals 15 residues. Trimming left V 6 bases short and J 8 bases short, with 21 bases between. The germline V gene has CDR1 MGHDK and CDR2 SYGVNS. CDR3 nucleotides: TGTGCCAGCAGGGGACCAGCGGGCCTTACTTTTACGCAGTATTTT. This sequence encodes CASRGPAGLTFTQYF.

This clone was detected a few times. J is TRBJ2-2 and V is TRBV12-5, with TRBD2 identical over 11 bases. The CDR3 totals 15 residues. After removal of 9 bases from V and 7 bases from J, the junction contained 10 bases not matched to a gene. Germline loops: CDR1 LGHNT, CDR2 FRNRAP. The CDR3 DNA reads TGTGCTAGCACGCCAACTAGCGGGAGCGGCGGGGAGCTGTTTTTT. This encodes CASTPTSGSGGELFF.

The chain combines TRBV7-9 with TRBJ2-2; 9 nucleotides agree with TRBD2. V lost 5 bases and J lost 3; bases outside the gene matches: 10. CDR3 length: 17 amino acids. Per germline, CDR1 SEHNR and CDR2 FQNEAQ (reference sequence). In nucleotides, the CDR3 is TGTGCCAGCAGCCAAGCGACTAGCGGAGCTGACACCGGGGAGCTGTTTTTT. Translated: CASSQATSGADTGELFF. Combining the CDR3 with reference TRBV7-9 and TRBJ2-2 gives the whole variable domain DTGVSQNPRHKITKRGQNVTFRCDPISEHNRLYWYRQTLGQGPEFLTYFQNEAQLEKSRLLSDRFSAERPKGSFSTLEIQRTEQGDSAMYLCASSQATSGADTGELFFGEGSRLTVL.

The chain links TRBV2 to TRBJ2-7; TRBD1 might be the D (6 bases). Trimming cost V 6 bases and J 2 bases, with 14 bases left between them. From germline, CDR1 is SNHLY and CDR2 FYNNEI. The CDR3 loop spans 14 amino acids. The CDR3: CASRDQTGAYEQYF. As DNA, the CDR3 is TGTGCCAGCAGGGATCAGACAGGTGCCTACGAGCAGTACTTC.